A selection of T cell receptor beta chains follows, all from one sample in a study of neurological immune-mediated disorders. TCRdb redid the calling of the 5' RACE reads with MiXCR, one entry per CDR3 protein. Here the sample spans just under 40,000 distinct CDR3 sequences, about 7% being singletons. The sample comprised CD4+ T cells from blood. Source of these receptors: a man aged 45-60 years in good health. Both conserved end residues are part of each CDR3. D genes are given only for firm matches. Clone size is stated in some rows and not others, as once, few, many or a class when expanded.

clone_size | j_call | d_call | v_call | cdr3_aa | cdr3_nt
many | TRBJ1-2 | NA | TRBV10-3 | CAISELRSTYGYTF | TGTGCCATCAGTGAGTTGCGCTCAACCTATGGCTACACCTTC
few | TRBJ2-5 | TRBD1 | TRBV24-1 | CATSDPGQGQETQYF | TGTGCCACCAGTGATCCGGGACAGGGCCAAGAGACCCAGTACTTC
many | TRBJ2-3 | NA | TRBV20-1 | CSAIQEPSTDTQYF | TGCAGTGCTATTCAGGAGCCTAGCACAGATACGCAGTATTTT
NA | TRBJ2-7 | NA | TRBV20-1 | CSARDPGLSYEQYF | TGCAGTGCTAGAGATCCGGGCCTCTCCTACGAGCAGTACTTC
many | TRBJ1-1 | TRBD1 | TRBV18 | CASAQSPGTGGGTEAFF | TGTGCCAGCGCCCAAAGTCCCGGGACAGGGGGGGGAACTGAAGCTTTCTTT
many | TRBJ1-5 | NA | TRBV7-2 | CASSPSGGNQPQHF | TGTGCCAGCAGCCCATCGGGGGGCAATCAGCCCCAGCATTTT
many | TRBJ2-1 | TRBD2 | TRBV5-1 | CASSLGTSGPIGGEQFF | TGCGCCAGCAGCTTGGGAACTAGCGGGCCCATAGGGGGTGAGCAGTTCTTC
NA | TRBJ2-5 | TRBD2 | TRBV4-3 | CASRKTLTSGYQETQYF | TGCGCCAGCAGGAAAACTTTGACTAGCGGATACCAAGAGACCCAGTACTTC
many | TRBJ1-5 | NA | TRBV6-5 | CASSSRGGYNQPQHF | TGTGCCAGCAGTTCGCGAGGGGGTTACAATCAGCCCCAGCATTTT
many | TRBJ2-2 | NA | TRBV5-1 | CASSTLGRDPAGELFF | TGCGCCAGCAGTACCCTAGGGCGGGACCCCGCCGGGGAGCTGTTTTTT
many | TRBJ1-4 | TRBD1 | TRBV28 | CASRRGGWGNEKLFF | TGTGCCAGCAGGAGAGGGGGCTGGGGAAATGAAAAACTGTTTTTT
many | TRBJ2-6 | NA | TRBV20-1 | CSARDLRPPGANVLTF | TGCAGTGCTAGAGATCTCCGCCCTCCTGGGGCCAACGTCCTGACTTTC
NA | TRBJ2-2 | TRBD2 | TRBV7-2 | CASSLLAGGPGELFF | TGTGCCAGCAGCTTACTAGCGGGAGGGCCCGGGGAGCTGTTTTTT
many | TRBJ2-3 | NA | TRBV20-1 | CSAREGSASTDTQYF | TGCAGTGCTAGAGAGGGCAGTGCTAGCACAGATACGCAGTATTTT
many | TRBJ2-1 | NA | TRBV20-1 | CSAMGSPGNEQFF | TGCAGTGCTATGGGCTCTCCTGGGAATGAGCAGTTCTTC
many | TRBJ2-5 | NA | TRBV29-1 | CSVDASRETQYF | TGCAGCGTTGACGCCAGTCGAGAGACCCAGTACTTC
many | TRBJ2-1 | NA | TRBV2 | CASSKSGQNSNEQFF | TGTGCCAGCAGTAAATCAGGACAGAACTCCAATGAGCAGTTCTTC
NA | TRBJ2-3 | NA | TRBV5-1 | CASSLRALADTQYF | TGCGCCAGCAGCCTCCGCGCCTTAGCGGATACGCAGTATTTT
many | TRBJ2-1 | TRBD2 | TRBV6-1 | CASQAGRNEQFF | TGTGCCAGCCAAGCGGGGAGAAATGAGCAGTTCTTC
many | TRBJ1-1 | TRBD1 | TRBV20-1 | CSASTGVLSEAFF | TGCAGTGCTTCTACAGGGGTACTGTCTGAAGCTTTCTTT
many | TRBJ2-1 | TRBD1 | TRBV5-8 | CASSLGTGGSYNEQFF | TGTGCCAGCAGCTTAGGGACAGGGGGCTCCTACAATGAGCAGTTCTTC
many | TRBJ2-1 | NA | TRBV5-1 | CASSSGSGSGSYNEQFF | TGCGCCAGCAGCTCTGGTAGCGGTTCTGGCTCCTACAATGAGCAGTTCTTC
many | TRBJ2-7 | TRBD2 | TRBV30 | CAWSQGLAGRYEQYF | TGTGCCTGGAGTCAAGGACTAGCGGGACGTTACGAGCAGTACTTC
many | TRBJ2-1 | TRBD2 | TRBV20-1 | CSATSGSYNEQFF | TGCAGTGCTACTAGCGGGAGCTACAATGAGCAGTTCTTC
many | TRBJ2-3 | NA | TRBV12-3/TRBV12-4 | CASREGIAASTDTQYF | TGTGCCAGCAGGGAGGGGATAGCGGCTAGCACAGATACGCAGTATTTT
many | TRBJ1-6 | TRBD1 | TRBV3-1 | CASSYRTGGLSPLHF | TGTGCCAGCAGCTACCGGACAGGGGGCCTCTCACCCCTCCACTTT
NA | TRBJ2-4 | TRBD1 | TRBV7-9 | CASSSGTDEYIQYF | TGTGCCAGCAGCTCTGGGACAGATGAGTACATTCAGTACTTC
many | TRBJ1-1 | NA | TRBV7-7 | CASSEDRYTEAFF | TGTGCCAGCAGCGAAGACAGGTACACTGAAGCTTTCTTT
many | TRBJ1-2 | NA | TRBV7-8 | CASRPGQANGYTF | TGTGCCAGCAGGCCGGGACAAGCTAATGGCTACACCTTC
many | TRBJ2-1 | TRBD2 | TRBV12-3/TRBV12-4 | CASRDFGGGPGGEQFF | TGTGCCAGCCGGGATTTTGGGGGAGGGCCGGGTGGAGAGCAGTTCTTC
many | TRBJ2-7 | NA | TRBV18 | CASSPVLGYEQYF | TGTGCCAGCTCACCAGTCTTGGGCTACGAGCAGTACTTC
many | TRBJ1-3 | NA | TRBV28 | CASSVGTSGNTIYF | TGTGCCAGCAGTGTCGGGACATCTGGAAACACCATATATTTT
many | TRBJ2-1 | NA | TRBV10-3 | CAIRQNNEQFF | TGTGCCATTAGACAGAACAATGAGCAGTTCTTC
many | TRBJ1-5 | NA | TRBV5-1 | CASSFDSYQPQHF | TGCGCCAGCAGCTTCGACAGCTATCAGCCCCAGCATTTT
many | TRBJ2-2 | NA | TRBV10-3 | CAISDARNTGELFF | TGTGCCATCAGTGATGCCAGGAACACCGGGGAGCTGTTTTTT
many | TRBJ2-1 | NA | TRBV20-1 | CSVVGTNRDEQFF | TGCAGTGTGGTTGGAACGAACCGGGATGAGCAGTTCTTC
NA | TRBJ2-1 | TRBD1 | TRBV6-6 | CASRTPDRAHNEQFF | TGTGCCAGCAGAACTCCGGACAGGGCCCACAATGAGCAGTTCTTC
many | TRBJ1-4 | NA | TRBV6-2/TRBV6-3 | CASSYRGDPNEKLFF | TGTGCCAGCAGTTACCGCGGGGACCCTAATGAAAAACTGTTTTTT
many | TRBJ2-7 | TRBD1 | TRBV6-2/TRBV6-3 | CASSYGGQDPYEQYF | TGTGCCAGCAGTTACGGAGGACAGGACCCCTACGAGCAGTACTTC
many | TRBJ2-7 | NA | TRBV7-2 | CASSLSTGSYEQYF | TGTGCCAGCAGCTTATCAACGGGGTCCTACGAGCAGTACTTC
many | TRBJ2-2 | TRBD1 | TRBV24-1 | CATSDPDRVAGELFF | TGTGCCACCAGTGATCCGGACAGGGTTGCCGGGGAGCTGTTTTTT
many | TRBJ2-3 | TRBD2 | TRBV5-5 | CASSDTRGADTQYF | TGTGCCAGCAGCGATACTCGGGGGGCAGATACGCAGTATTTT
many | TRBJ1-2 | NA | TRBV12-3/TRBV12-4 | CASSFLAAGAHGYTF | TGTGCCAGCAGTTTTCTTGCGGCAGGGGCTCATGGCTACACCTTC
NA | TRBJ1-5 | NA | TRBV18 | CASSRDSNQPQHF | TGTGCCAGCTCACGGGACAGCAATCAGCCCCAGCATTTT
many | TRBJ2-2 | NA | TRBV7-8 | CASRRQGRATGELFF | TGTGCCAGCAGAAGACAGGGGAGGGCTACCGGGGAGCTGTTTTTT
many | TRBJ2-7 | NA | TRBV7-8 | CASSSGGVPSYEQYF | TGTGCCAGCAGCTCGGGCGGGGTGCCCTCCTACGAGCAGTACTTC
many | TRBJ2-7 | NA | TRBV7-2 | CASSLASGVGGYEQYF | TGTGCCAGCAGCTTAGCCTCCGGGGTCGGGGGCTACGAGCAGTACTTC
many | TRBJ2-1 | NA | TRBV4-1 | CASSQPLGTGDNEQFF | TGCGCCAGCAGCCAACCCCTTGGGACGGGGGACAATGAGCAGTTCTTC
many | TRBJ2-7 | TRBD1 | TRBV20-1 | CSARLVQGALEQYF | TGCAGTGCTAGACTAGTACAGGGGGCACTTGAGCAGTACTTC
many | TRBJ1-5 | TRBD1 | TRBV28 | CASSLPDRGLSQPQHF | TGTGCCAGCAGTTTGCCGGACAGGGGGCTGTCTCAGCCCCAGCATTTT
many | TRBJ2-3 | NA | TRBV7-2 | CASSLGGLAYADTQYF | TGTGCCAGCAGCTTAGGAGGGCTAGCGTACGCAGATACGCAGTATTTT
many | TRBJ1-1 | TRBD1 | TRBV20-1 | CSGSLPPGQKLNTEAFF | TGCAGTGGTTCCCTCCCCCCGGGACAGAAACTGAACACTGAAGCTTTCTTT
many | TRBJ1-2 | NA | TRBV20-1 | CSARELGTAYGYTF | TGCAGTGCTAGAGAATTGGGGACTGCCTATGGCTACACCTTC
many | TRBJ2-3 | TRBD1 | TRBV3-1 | CASTRTGEDTQYF | TGTGCCAGCACCCGGACAGGGGAAGATACGCAGTATTTT
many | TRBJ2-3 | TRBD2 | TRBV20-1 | CSAYRSRTGGADTQYF | TGCAGTGCTTACCGGTCACGGACGGGGGGTGCAGATACGCAGTATTTT
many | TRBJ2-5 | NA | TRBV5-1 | CASSLRETQYF | TGCGCCAGCAGCTTGAGGGAGACCCAGTACTTC
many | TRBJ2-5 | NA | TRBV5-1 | CASSFFPGQARGETQYF | TGCGCCAGCAGCTTTTTTCCGGGACAAGCAAGAGGGGAGACCCAGTACTTC
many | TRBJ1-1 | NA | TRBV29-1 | CSVSMANTEAFF | TGCAGCGTTTCTATGGCGAACACTGAAGCTTTCTTT
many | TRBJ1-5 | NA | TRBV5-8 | CASSLVGGAQHF | TGTGCCAGCAGCTTGGTAGGTGGAGCCCAGCATTTT